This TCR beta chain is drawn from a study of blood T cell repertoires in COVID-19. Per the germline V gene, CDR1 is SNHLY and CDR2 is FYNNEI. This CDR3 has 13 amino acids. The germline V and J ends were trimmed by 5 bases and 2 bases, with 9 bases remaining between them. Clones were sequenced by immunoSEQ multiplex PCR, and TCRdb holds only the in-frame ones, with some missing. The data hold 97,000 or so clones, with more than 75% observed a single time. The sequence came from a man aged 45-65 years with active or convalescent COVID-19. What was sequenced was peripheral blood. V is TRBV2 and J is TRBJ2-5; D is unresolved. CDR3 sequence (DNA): TGTGCCAGCAGTCCCCGAGTTCAAGAGACCCAGTACTTC. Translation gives CASSPRVQETQYF.